These 18 T cell receptor beta chains were all obtained from the same sample, sequenced in a study of cytomegalovirus exposure and HLA in healthy donors. PCR primers comprised 60 Vbeta and 13 Jbeta primers. Measured with immunoSEQ multiplex PCR; TCRdb has only the in-frame clones, and not every one. This sample has 60,000 to 75,000 clones, with about two thirds found just once. Material for sequencing was PBMCs. These receptor sequences come from a woman aged 40 to 50 in good health and CMV-seropositive.

This chain connects TRBV7-9 to TRBJ1-4; 9 bases map to TRBD1. This CDR3 has 19 residues. Germline V gene lookup returns CDR1 SEHNR and CDR2 FQNEAQ (reference sequence). V shed 1 base, J shed 8 bases, and the junction held 17 bases outside the gene matches. In nucleotides, the CDR3 is TGTGCCAGCAGCTTAGATTTCTGGGGACAGGGTCGCCTAAACGAAAAACTGTTTTTT. Its translation: CASSLDFWGQGRLNEKLFF.

The chain joins TRBV5-1 to TRBJ2-1; 8 nucleotides line up with TRBD2. Per germline, CDR1 SGHRS and CDR2 YFSETQ. The length of the CDR3 is 15 residues. V was clipped by 0 bases and J by 9 bases; unmatched bases: 8. The DNA of the CDR3 is TGCGCCAGCAGCTTGGTTAGCGGGGTCTCGGGTGAGCAGTTCTTC. Its protein product is CASSLVSGVSGEQFF.

This CDR3 reads CASRPGGNNEKLFF. The CDR3 nucleotides read TGTGCCAGTAGGCCAGGGGGCAATAATGAAAAACTGTTTTTT. This rearrangement joins TRBV19 to TRBJ1-4; 8 bases match TRBD1. This CDR3 region has 14 residues. The V segment lost 6 bases and the J segment 4 bases; nucleotides outside the gene matches: 4. Germline V gene lookup returns CDR1 LNHDA and CDR2 SQIVND (reference sequence).

This clone was counted a few times. The gene calls are TRBV19 and TRBJ1-5; 9 positions match TRBD1. The germline CDR1 and CDR2 sequences are LNHDA and SQIVND (reference sequence). This CDR3 has 13 residues. V shed 4 bases and J 9 bases; nucleotides not matched to a gene: 4. CDR3 region: CASSTGQGPPQHF. The CDR3 region has the DNA TGTGCCAGTAGTACCGGACAGGGGCCGCCCCAGCATTTT.

The rearrangement links TRBV28 to TRBJ2-7; TRBD2 is a possible D gene (6 bases). Germline CDR1 reads MDHEN; CDR2 reads SYDVKM. V gave up 6 bases and J gave up 2 bases, with 17 bases separating them. CDR3 length: 15 residues. The CDR3, as DNA: TGTGCCAGCAGAGAGACCGGGAGAGACACCTACGAGCAGTACTTC. Protein: CASRETGRDTYEQYF.

V gene TRBV14 combines with J gene TRBJ2-3; TRBD2 agrees at 7 bases. V lost 1 base and J lost 0; bases outside the gene matches: 7. The CDR3 contains 17 residues. Germline V lookup: CDR1 SGHDN, CDR2 FVKESK. The CDR3 bases are TGTGCCAGCAGCCAAGTGTTCGAAGCGGGGAGCACAGATACGCAGTATTTT. Translated, it gives CASSQVFEAGSTDTQYF.

The rearrangement links TRBV5-1 to TRBJ2-3; TRBD1 is a possible D gene (5 bases). The CDR3 contains 15 residues. The V and J ends lost 0 bases and 5 bases respectively, with 13 bases between them. CDR1 is SGHRS, CDR2 YFSETQ, per germline. The CDR3 nucleotides read TGCGCCAGCAGCTTGGAATACTCACAGGTAGATACGCAGTATTTT. It yields the protein CASSLEYSQVDTQYF. Full variable domain (outside the CDR3, taken from reference TRBV5-1 and TRBJ2-3): KAGVTQTPRYLIKTRGQQVTLSCSPISGHRSVSWYQQTPGQGLQFLFEYFSETQRNKGNFPGRFSGRQFSNSRSEMNVSTLELGDSALYLCASSLEYSQVDTQYFGPGTRLTVL.

This clone was recorded only once. CDR3 DNA: TGCGCCAGCAGCTTAGCCCCAGGAGGTGAGCAGTTCTTC. This encodes CASSLAPGGEQFF. The chain links TRBV5-1 to TRBJ2-1; weak D call: TRBD2 (5 bases). The germline V gene encodes CDR1 SGHRS and CDR2 YFSETQ. The CDR3 extends over 13 amino acids. The V gene lost 2 bases and the J gene lost 9 bases, with 12 bases spanning the gap.

The V and J genes are TRBV29-1 and TRBJ2-3, with TRBD1 matching over 7 bases. From germline, CDR1 is SQVTM and CDR2 ANQGSEA. The CDR3 length is 13 residues. V trimming: 6 bases; J trimming: 2 bases; junction bases outside the gene matches: 5. This CDR3 reads CSVTGASTDTQYF. CDR3 nucleotide sequence: TGCAGCGTCACAGGGGCATCCACAGATACGCAGTATTTT.

The sample holds a few counts of this clone. The gene calls are TRBV7-4 and TRBJ1-5; possibly TRBD1 for D (5 bases). V was clipped by 1 base and J by 0 bases, with 16 bases between them. Germline V gene data show CDR1 as SGHVT and CDR2 as SQSDAQ. CDR3 length: 18 amino acids. The CDR3 bases are TGTGCCAGCAGCTTAGGGCCCCCGACAGACACTAGCAATCAGCCCCAGCATTTT. It specifies CASSLGPPTDTSNQPQHF.

The chain joins TRBV19 to TRBJ2-3; D unclear. V lost 8 bases to trimming and J lost 4 bases, with 22 bases between them. Germline assignment: CDR1 LNHDA and CDR2 SQIVND (reference sequence). The CDR3 runs to 16 residues. The CDR3 DNA reads as TGTGCCAGTGCCCTCCCTGGTTCAGGTTCGGCAGATACGCAGTATTTT. Protein product: CASALPGSGSADTQYF.

This chain connects TRBV18 to TRBJ2-5; 9 bases agree with TRBD1. The J call is doubtful: the DNA matches TRBJ2-7 better. The CDR3 has 15 amino acids. The germline CDR1 and CDR2 sequences are KGHSH and LQKENI. As DNA, the CDR3 is TGTGCCAGCTCACCACGGGACAGGGCAGTCTACGAGCAGTACTTC. Amino acids: CASSPRDRAVYEQYF.

The DNA for the CDR3 is TGTGCCACCAGCAGAGTGGCTAGCGGGGTAGGAGATACGCAGTATTTT. This translates into CATSRVASGVGDTQYF. The rearrangement joins TRBV15 to TRBJ2-3, with 9 positions matching TRBD2. The trim removed 1 base at V and 5 bases at J, leaving 7 bases unmatched. CDR3 length: 16 amino acids. CDR1 is LNHNV and CDR2 is YYDKDF in the germline V gene (reference sequence).

In DNA form, the CDR3 reads TGTGCCAGCAGTGAATCGGGTTCGCGACTGGAAGGAAACACCATATATTTT. As protein: CASSESGSRLEGNTIYF. The chain links TRBV25-1 to TRBJ1-3; D gene uncertain. CDR3 length: 17 amino acids. Trimming pared 1 base from V and 4 bases from J, leaving 17 bases between. The germline V gene has CDR1 MGHDK and CDR2 SYGVNS.

The rearrangement joins TRBV19 to TRBJ2-1, with 9 positions matching TRBD2. The CDR3 consists of 14 residues. CDR1 is LNHDA and CDR2 is SQIVND in the germline V gene (reference sequence). V lost 3 bases, J lost 9 bases, and 6 bases stayed unmatched. CDR3 protein: CASSILLAGGEQFF. As DNA, the CDR3 is TGTGCCAGTAGTATTCTACTAGCGGGTGGTGAGCAGTTCTTC. Based on the CDR3 plus reference TRBV19 and TRBJ2-1, the full variable domain is DGGITQSPKYLFRKEGQNVTLSCEQNLNHDAMYWYRQDPGQGLRLIYYSQIVNDFQKGDIAEGYSVSREKKESFPLTVTSAQKNPTAFYLCASSILLAGGEQFFGPGTRLTVL.

V usage is TRBV2 and J usage is TRBJ2-5, with a possible D match to TRBD2 (5 bases). Germline V lookup: CDR1 SNHLY, CDR2 FYNNEI. The CDR3 spans 16 residues. The V end lost 5 bases, the J end lost 2 bases, and 18 bases lay between the germline ends. CDR3 protein: CASSPLFGRVQETQYF. The CDR3 DNA follows: TGTGCCAGCAGTCCCCTTTTTGGGCGGGTACAAGAGACCCAGTACTTC.

The CDR3 loop reads CASSLVSGGDSYEQYF. The CDR3 nucleotides read TGTGCCAGCAGCTTAGTTAGCGGGGGGGACTCCTACGAGCAGTACTTC. The V and J genes are TRBV7-9 and TRBJ2-7; 11 bases agree with TRBD2. The V segment lost 1 base and the J segment 0 bases; nucleotides outside the gene matches: 2. The CDR3 length is 16 residues. The germline CDR1 and CDR2 sequences are SEHNR and FQNEAQ (reference sequence).

The chain joins TRBV29-1 to TRBJ2-5; D is undetermined. V was pared by 3 bases and J by 0 bases, with 11 bases between. Germline V lookup: CDR1 SQVTM, CDR2 ANQGSEA. CDR3 length: 14 residues. The CDR3 DNA reads TGCAGCGTTGATAGCCGGTTCAACCAAGAGACCCAGTACTTC. Protein product: CSVDSRFNQETQYF.